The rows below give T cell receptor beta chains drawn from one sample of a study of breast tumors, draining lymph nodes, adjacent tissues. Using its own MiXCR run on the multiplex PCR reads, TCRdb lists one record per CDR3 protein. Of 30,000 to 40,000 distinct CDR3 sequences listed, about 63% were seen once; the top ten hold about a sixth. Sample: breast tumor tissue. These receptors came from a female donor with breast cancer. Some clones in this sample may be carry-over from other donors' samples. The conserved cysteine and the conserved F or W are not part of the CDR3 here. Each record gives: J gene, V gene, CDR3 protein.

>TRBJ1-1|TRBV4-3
ASSHRGGLEAF
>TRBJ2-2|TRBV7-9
APSPDGTGELF
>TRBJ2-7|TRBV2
ASSLKAEGGSEQY
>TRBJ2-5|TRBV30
AWRASGTMAAQY
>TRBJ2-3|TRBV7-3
ASSRDSVTQY
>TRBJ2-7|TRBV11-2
ASSPTSGSSGQY
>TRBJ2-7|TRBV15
ATSRDHGTGIEQY
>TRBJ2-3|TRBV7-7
ASSLYGGTDTQY
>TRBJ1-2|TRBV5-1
ASSSQGPLYGYT
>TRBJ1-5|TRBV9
ASSFTGGDQPQH
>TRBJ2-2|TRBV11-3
ASSPPGTGGRGGELF
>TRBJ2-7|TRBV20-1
SARGKQGLYEQY
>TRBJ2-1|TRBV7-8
ASSLAGAAYNEQF
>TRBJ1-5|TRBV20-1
SASDRGNQPQH
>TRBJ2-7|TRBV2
ASTVSSGSSPYEQY
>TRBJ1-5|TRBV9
ASSVHGGEVGNQPQH
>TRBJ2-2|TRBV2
ASSGTGTGELF
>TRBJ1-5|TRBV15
ATSREGRGDQPQH
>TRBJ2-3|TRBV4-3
ASSQDRGRDTQY
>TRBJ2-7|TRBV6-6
ASSFPRWGQGTLYEQY
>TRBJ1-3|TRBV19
ASSSDREVAGNTIY
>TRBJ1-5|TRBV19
ASSIGTSSNQPQH
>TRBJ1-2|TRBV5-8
ASSFRTGGNYGYT
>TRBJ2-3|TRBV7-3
ASSLSAGKADTQY
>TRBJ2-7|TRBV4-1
ASSPPLAGGYYEQY
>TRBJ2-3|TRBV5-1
ASSRLAGGLGRTDTQY
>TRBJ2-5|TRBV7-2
ASSLMRGGGRETQY
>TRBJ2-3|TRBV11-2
ASTLGDWLSTDTQY
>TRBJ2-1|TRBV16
ASSQYRDNNEQF
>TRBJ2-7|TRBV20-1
SARDWREQY
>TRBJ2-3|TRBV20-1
SARDPLTDTQY
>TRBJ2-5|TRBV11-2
ASQGQETQY
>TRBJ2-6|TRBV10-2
ASSEAGLGANVLT
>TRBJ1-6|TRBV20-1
SAREGQGYNSPLH
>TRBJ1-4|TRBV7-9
ARRLGTEKLF
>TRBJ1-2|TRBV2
ARRRQGVYYGYT
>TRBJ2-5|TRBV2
ASSGSLSETQY
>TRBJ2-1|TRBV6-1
ASSEASGSSYNEQF
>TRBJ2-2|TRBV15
ATSSLDGVNTGELF
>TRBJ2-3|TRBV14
ASQSSVGRTDTQY